This T cell receptor (beta chain) was sequenced for a study of cytomegalovirus exposure and HLA in healthy donors. J was trimmed by 4 bases and V by 2 bases; bases with no gene match: 11. From germline, CDR1 is MNHEY and CDR2 SVGAGI. The CDR3 runs to 16 residues. The donors formed part of the approximately 120-subject validation cohort, distinct from the approximately 670-subject first cohort. TCRdb's table, derived via immunoSEQ multiplex PCR, lists solely in-frame clones and lacks some. The sample holds some 200,000 clones, 70% to 85% seen once. The receptor's source is a woman aged 25-40 years in good health and CMV-seropositive. Sequencing used PBMCs. The V gene is TRBV6-5, the J gene TRBJ2-7; 7 bases align to TRBD1. The CDR3 region is CASSYDGAGGFYEQYF. The DNA of the CDR3 is TGTGCCAGCAGTTACGACGGAGCAGGGGGTTTTTACGAGCAGTACTTC.